The clone carrying this TCR beta chain was detected ten times or more. Investigators amplified TCR beta CDR3 regions from RNA transcripts. Second-round multiplex PCR came after a first-round RT-PCR that employed HTBI primers. In TCRdb, the multiplex PCR reads were re-called with MiXCR into one record per CDR3 protein. The data hold 200,000 to 250,000 distinct CDR3 sequences, with just under 30% observed a single time. The germline gives CDR1 KGHDR, CDR2 SFDVKD. CDR3 size: 15 residues. V gave up 5 bases and J gave up 4 bases; unmatched junction bases: 7. This record comes from a study of Graves' ophthalmopathy and Graves' hyperthyroidism.

J is TRBJ2-5 and V is TRBV24-1; TRBD1 matches at 9 bases. The sequence derives from a man between 50 and 59 years old with Graves' ophthalmopathy. Material for sequencing was peripheral blood. DNA of the CDR3: TGTGCCACCAGTGGAAACAGGGGGCGTATAGAGACCCAGTACTTC. Its protein is CATSGNRGRIETQYF.